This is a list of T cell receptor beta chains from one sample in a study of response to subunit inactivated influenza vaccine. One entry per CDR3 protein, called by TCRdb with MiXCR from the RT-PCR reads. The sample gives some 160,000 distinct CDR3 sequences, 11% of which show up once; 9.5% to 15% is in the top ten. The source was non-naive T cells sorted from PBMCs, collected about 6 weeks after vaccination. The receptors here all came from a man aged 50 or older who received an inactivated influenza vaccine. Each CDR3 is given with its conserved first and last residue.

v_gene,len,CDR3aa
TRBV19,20,CASSQALVGTGSSGANVLTF
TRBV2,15,CASRPQGSGYNEQFF
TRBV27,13,CASNPSGSYEQYF
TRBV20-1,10,CSARGYGYTF
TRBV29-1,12,CSVVESRNEQFF
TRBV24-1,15,CATSDLGGSTGELFF
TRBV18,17,CASSPRGATAITGELFF
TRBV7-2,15,CASSLVRGPQETQYF
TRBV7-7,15,CASSFSQGAAETQYF
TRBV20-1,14,CSASATDKGAGQFF
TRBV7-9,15,CASSSGQGASEKLFF
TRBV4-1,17,CASSQLATGTSSDTQYF
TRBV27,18,CASSFISFGQGKFYGYTF
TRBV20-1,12,CSAEGAAETQYF
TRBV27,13,CASSFSADTEAFF
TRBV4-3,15,CASSPGFPEGAEAFF
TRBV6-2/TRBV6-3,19,CASSYSIGIVAGGTYEQYF
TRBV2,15,CASSVGFSGANVLTF
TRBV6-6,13,CASSSGSKGDQFF
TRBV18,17,CASSPFNRRGLGFEAFF
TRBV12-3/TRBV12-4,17,CASSDSWGTLWDYGYTF
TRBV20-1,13,CSARDGSREKLFF
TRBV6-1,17,CASSVGGGASSYNEQFF
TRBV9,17,CASSVQRTGMNTGELFF
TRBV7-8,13,CAFQLAETGELFF
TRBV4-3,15,CASSQESGQGGGYTF
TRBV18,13,CASSPPMYNEQFF
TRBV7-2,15,CASSLEGGEYNEQFF
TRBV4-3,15,CASSQEGTGGETQYF
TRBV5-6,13,CASSLDVGRGYTF
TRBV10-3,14,CAISEKADTGELFF
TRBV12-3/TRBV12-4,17,CASSLIYGRGDTGELFF
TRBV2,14,CASRGYRGGTEAFF
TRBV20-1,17,CSARGGVSSTPSYEQYF
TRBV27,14,CASSLIGDTYEQYF
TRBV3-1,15,CASSQAALKNTEAFF
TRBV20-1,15,CSAPTPGTLNQPQHF
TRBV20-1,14,CSASSVGPQETQYF
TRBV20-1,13,CSWEGGSSYEQYF
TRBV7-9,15,CASSLSSGIQETQYF
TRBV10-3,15,CAISPRQGWEETQYF
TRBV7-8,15,CASSFSSPITDTQYF
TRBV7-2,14,CASSLNQGGLAQYF
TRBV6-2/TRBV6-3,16,CASSPPTSGSGNIQYF
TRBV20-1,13,CSMKTSTYYEQYF
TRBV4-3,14,CASSQESRVTEAFF
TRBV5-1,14,CASSRGLENYGYTF
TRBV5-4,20,CASSLGSWGLAGVEQETQYF
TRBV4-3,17,CASSQDIRASGRAKQYF
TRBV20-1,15,CSARDSRGWNNEQFF
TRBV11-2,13,CASKVAGANVLTF
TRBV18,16,CASSLRTGQGSEKLFF
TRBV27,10,CARAADTQYF
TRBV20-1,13,CSASVAGGYEQYF
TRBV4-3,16,CASSQEAQTGIYEQYF
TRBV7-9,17,CASSLVLGTSGTYEQYF
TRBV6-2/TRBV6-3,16,CASSYSWTGVNYGYTF
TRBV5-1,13,CASSLRAPDTQYF
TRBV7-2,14,CASSPSPGEVIQYF
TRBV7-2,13,CASTNDRTGELFF